Included here is one T cell receptor beta chain sequence, with context. Its target is not known. This entry belongs to a study of cytomegalovirus exposure and HLA in healthy donors. Whole-study findings and limits: Earlier analysis looked at TCR beta V segments, and most were productive about 90% or about 30% of the time. When a later analysis was performed, an Asian-associated ancestry cluster reportedly had fewer N-insertions than the 666-donor mean. Most TCR sequences were seen very rarely across donors, but some public TCRs occurred in many.

This PCR relied on a set of 60 Vbeta primers and 13 Jbeta primers. Methods used by the authors: Later work found around 72 million unique TCR beta chains, with 9.5 million to 11 million shared. Profiling relied on immunoSEQ multiplex PCR, and the TCRdb table lists in-frame clones only, not all of them. D and trimming were read from the DNA, whereas the V and J calls and clone size are those reported in that table. The table has 100,000 or so clones, 73% seen once. From germline, CDR1 is KGHSH and CDR2 LQKENI. With V trimmed by 0 bases and J by 3 bases, 13 bases remained unmatched. This CDR3 is 18 amino acids long.

The clonotype comes from a man aged 40-50 years in good health and CMV-seronegative. The sequencing sample was made of PBMCs. This chain uses TRBV18 with TRBJ2-5; 7 bases match TRBD2. The CDR3: CASSPPGLGEMEKETQYF. The CDR3 DNA is TGTGCCAGCTCACCACCTGGACTAGGGGAGATGGAGAAAGAGACCCAGTACTTC.